Below, 29 T cell receptor beta chains from the same sample are listed, as sequenced in a study of OX40 agonist ivuxolimab in advanced cancers. TCRdb keeps only in-frame clones here, not all; method: immunoSEQ multiplex PCR. The table shows about 130,000 clones, with 90% occurring only once. The specimen was CD4+ or CD8+ T cells sorted from blood, collected in a trial of the OX40 agonist ivuxolimab. The receptors were sampled from an adult with an advanced solid tumor such as melanoma, head and neck, liver or kidney cancer.

This clone appeared a single time. The J gene is TRBJ1-3, the V gene TRBV7-9; D call uncertain. Germline V lookup: CDR1 SEHNR, CDR2 FQNEAQ (reference sequence). V lost 1 base and J 1 base, leaving 14 bases between the germline ends. The CDR3 consists of 17 residues. The CDR3 region has the DNA TGTGCCAGCAGCTTAGAAGGAGGCTATGTTTCTGGAAACACCATATATTTT. Protein product: CASSLEGGYVSGNTIYF.

The chain couples TRBV4-1 to TRBJ1-5; D gene unclear. V shed 0 bases and J shed 0 bases, with 9 bases lying between them. In germline, CDR1 is MGHRA, CDR2 YSYEKL. The CDR3 is 16 amino acids. The DNA for the CDR3 is TGCGCCAGCAGCCAAGAAGCCCGGTTTAGCAATCAGCCCCAGCATTTT. Amino acids: CASSQEARFSNQPQHF.

This clone appeared a few times. The chain has TRBV28 and TRBJ2-1; tentative D call: TRBD2 (5 bases). Germline assignment: CDR1 MDHEN and CDR2 SYDVKM. This CDR3 is 16 amino acids long. Trimming took 3 bases from V and 12 from J, leaving 24 bases between them. The CDR3 is CASSLSGSGSFEVQFF. CDR3 DNA sequence: TGTGCCAGCAGTTTGAGTGGATCGGGGTCCTTTGAGGTGCAGTTCTTC.

The chain employs TRBV29-1 and TRBJ2-3; no reliable D call. CDR1 and CDR2 (germline): SQVTM, ANQGSEA. Trimming took 5 bases from V and 4 from J, leaving 16 bases between them. This CDR3 is built from 14 residues. This CDR3 is CSVRAVEFSDTQYF. DNA of the CDR3: TGCAGCGTTAGGGCGGTAGAATTCTCAGATACGCAGTATTTT.

The genes are TRBV5-1 and TRBJ2-1; tentatively, D is TRBD2 (6 bases). This CDR3 contains 15 residues. V lost 0 bases, J lost 1 base, and 8 bases lay in between. Germline values: CDR1 SGHRS, CDR2 YFSETQ. The CDR3 is CASSLGLASYNEQFF. In DNA, the CDR3 is TGCGCCAGCAGCTTGGGGCTAGCGTCCTACAATGAGCAGTTCTTC.

The gene calls are TRBV7-9 and TRBJ2-1; TRBD1 is a possible D gene (6 bases). The CDR3 is made up of 15 amino acids. V dropped 5 bases and J dropped 0 bases, with 11 bases sitting between them. Germline assignment: CDR1 SEHNR and CDR2 FQNEAQ (reference sequence). The CDR3 DNA reads as TGTGCCAGCAGCCTCACAGGGAGCTCCTACAATGAGCAGTTCTTC. Protein sequence: CASSLTGSSYNEQFF.

This chain uses TRBV12-5 with TRBJ1-6; 8 nucleotides align to TRBD1. The V gene end was trimmed by 1 base and the J gene end by 7 bases; junction bases not matched to a gene: 3. Germline CDR1 and CDR2: LGHNT and FRNRAP. The CDR3 contains 15 residues. The CDR3 region has the DNA TGTGCTAGTGGTTTGGGGGACAGGAAAAATTCACCCCTCCACTTT. Translation gives CASGLGDRKNSPLHF.

This sequence joins TRBV19 and TRBJ2-2; TRBD1 matches at 8 bases. In germline, CDR1 is LNHDA, CDR2 SQIVND (reference sequence). Trimming removed 6 bases from V and 6 bases from J; junction bases left unmatched: 9. The length of the CDR3 is 15 residues. CDR3 nucleotides: TGTGCCAGTAGAACCGGGACAGGAGGGCCCGGGGAGCTGTTTTTT. Translating it yields CASRTGTGGPGELFF.

This sequence joins TRBV30 and TRBJ1-4; TRBD1 agrees at 8 bases. In germline, CDR1 is GTSNPN, CDR2 SVGIG (reference sequence). After removal of 5 bases from V and 7 bases from J, the junction contained 9 bases not matched to a gene. CDR3 length: 14 amino acids. The CDR3 spells CAWGSGGASEKLFF. CDR3 sequence (DNA): TGTGCCTGGGGATCAGGGGGCGCTAGTGAAAAACTGTTTTTT.

The rearrangement uses TRBV2 and TRBJ2-7; 7 nucleotides align to TRBD2. CDR1 is SNHLY and CDR2 is FYNNEI in the germline V gene. V dropped 3 bases and J dropped 5; count of bases not matched to a gene: 10. The CDR3 length is 15 residues. Here the CDR3 DNA reads TGTGCCAGCAGTGAGGTGCGGGAGAGGGATAACGAGCAGTACTTC. This sequence encodes CASSEVRERDNEQYF.

This chain uses TRBV28 with TRBJ1-5; no clear D gene. Germline V lookup: CDR1 MDHEN, CDR2 SYDVKM. CDR3 length: 12 residues. V lost 3 bases and J 5 bases, leaving 5 bases between the germline ends. CDR3 protein: CASSFEDQPQHF. The CDR3 region has the DNA TGTGCCAGCAGTTTCGAAGATCAGCCCCAGCATTTT. Looking up the rest from reference TRBV28 and TRBJ1-5 gives the full variable domain: DVKVTQSSRYLVKRTGEKVFLECVQDMDHENMFWYRQDPGLGLRLIYFSYDVKMKEKGDIPEGYSVSREKKERFSLILESASTNQTSMYLCASSFEDQPQHFGDGTRLSIL.

This CDR3 reads CASSLRREYGYTF. CDR3 DNA: TGTGCCAGCAGTTTGCGCAGGGAATATGGCTACACCTTC. The rearrangement uses TRBV28 and TRBJ1-2; TRBD1 might be the D (5 bases). Germline assignment: CDR1 MDHEN and CDR2 SYDVKM. Deletions cut 3 bases from V and 5 bases from J, with 10 bases between. The CDR3 runs 13 residues.

The chain couples TRBV5-1 to TRBJ1-4, with 7 bases that match TRBD1. Trimming at V came to 6 bases and at J to 0 bases, leaving 5 bases not matched to a gene. CDR1 SGHRS and CDR2 YFSETQ come from the germline V gene. CDR3 size: 15 residues. CDR3 nucleotides: TGCGCCAGCATGCCCCAGGGGGCAACTAATGAAAAACTGTTTTTT. Translation gives CASMPQGATNEKLFF.

The rearrangement uses TRBV28 and TRBJ2-3; 7 bases match TRBD1. The CDR3 length is 13 residues. From germline, CDR1 is MDHEN and CDR2 SYDVKM. V gave up 6 bases and J gave up 3 bases; unmatched junction bases: 3. CDR3 nucleotides: TGTGCCAGCAGACGACAGGGTACAGATACGCAGTATTTT. Amino acids: CASRRQGTDTQYF. The whole variable domain, filled in from reference TRBV28 and TRBJ2-3, reads DVKVTQSSRYLVKRTGEKVFLECVQDMDHENMFWYRQDPGLGLRLIYFSYDVKMKEKGDIPEGYSVSREKKERFSLILESASTNQTSMYLCASRRQGTDTQYFGPGTRLTVL.

This sequence joins TRBV28 and TRBJ2-5; 8 nucleotides align to TRBD1. CDR3 length: 14 residues. V was pared by 8 bases and J by 5 bases, with 10 bases of the junction left unmatched. Germline V gives CDR1 MDHEN, CDR2 SYDVKM. The CDR3 loop reads CASVSGQASETQYF. The CDR3 DNA reads as TGTGCCAGCGTCTCGGGACAGGCGTCGGAGACCCAGTACTTC.

The chain couples TRBV30 to TRBJ2-1; D is ambiguous. Trimming took 1 base from V and 7 from J, leaving 11 bases between them. This CDR3 is 13 amino acids long. Per the germline V gene, CDR1 is GTSNPN and CDR2 is SVGIG (reference sequence). CDR3 residues: CAWSDAVVNEQFF. CDR3 nucleotides: TGTGCCTGGAGTGATGCTGTGGTTAATGAGCAGTTCTTC.

This chain joins TRBV5-1 and TRBJ2-1, with TRBD2 matching 12 bases. The CDR3 has 17 amino acids. In germline, CDR1 is SGHRS, CDR2 YFSETQ. The J segment lost 11 bases and the V segment lost 4 bases, leaving 16 bases of the junction unmatched. In DNA form, the CDR3 reads TGCGCCAGCAGCCCTCCCCTGACTAGCGGGAGTGGAGGGCAGCAGTTCTTC. As protein: CASSPPLTSGSGGQQFF.

The chain uses TRBV6-5 and TRBJ1-4; TRBD1 might be the D (6 bases). CDR1 and CDR2 from the germline V gene are MNHEY and SVGAGI. The CDR3 has 15 residues. The V end was cut by 5 bases, the J end by 3 bases, with 13 bases between. The CDR3 DNA sequence: TGTGCCAGCAGTCTTTTGGGGGCAGCTAATGAAAAACTGTTTTTT. Encoded protein: CASSLLGAANEKLFF.

J is TRBJ2-1 and V is TRBV29-1; 11 bases match TRBD1. The ends lost 6 bases at V and 8 bases at J; junction bases unmatched: 9. CDR1 is SQVTM and CDR2 is ANQGSEA in the germline V gene. CDR3 size: 14 residues. CDR3 bases: TGCAGCGTCAGCGGACAGGGGGCTTTCCATGAGCAGTTCTTC. This gives the protein CSVSGQGAFHEQFF.

J is TRBJ2-3 and V is TRBV7-3; TRBD2 matches at 9 bases. The CDR3 consists of 15 residues. The V gene end was trimmed by 6 bases and the J gene end by 0 bases; junction bases not matched to a gene: 4. Germline V gene data show CDR1 as SGHTA and CDR2 as FQGTGA. CDR3 coding DNA: TGTGCCAGCAGTCCTAGCGGGACAAGCACAGATACGCAGTATTTT. Protein sequence: CASSPSGTSTDTQYF.

The CDR3 nucleotides are TGTGCCAGTAATTATGGGCCGGGAGGCTACACCTTC. This gives the protein CASNYGPGGYTF. V is TRBV19 and J is TRBJ1-2; D remains unclear. CDR3 length: 12 residues. Per germline, CDR1 LNHDA and CDR2 SQIVND (reference sequence). V lost 7 bases to trimming and J lost 8 bases, with 14 bases between them.

In regard to this clone: In the same sample, other DNA sequences code for this CDR3. The chain has TRBV4-2 and TRBJ1-2; D may be TRBD1 (6 bases). The CDR3 spans 18 residues. Germline lookup yields CDR1 LGHNA and CDR2 YNFKEQ. V was trimmed by 0 bases and J by 6 bases, leaving 23 bases between them. CDR3 DNA sequence: TGTGCCAGCAGCCAAGAATCGGGGGGTCGGGGGCCAGTCGATGGCTACACCTTC. Encoded protein: CASSQESGGRGPVDGYTF.

This clone showed up just a few times. The CDR3 bases are TGTGCCAGCAGCTTGGGCGGAGCAAGCACAGATACGCAGTATTTT. Its translation is CASSLGGASTDTQYF. This chain connects TRBV5-4 to TRBJ2-3, with D uncertain. CDR1 is SGHNT and CDR2 is YYREEE in the germline V gene (reference sequence). Trimming removed 0 bases at V and 0 bases at J, with 8 bases between. There are 15 residues in the CDR3. The full variable domain, completed using reference TRBV5-4 and TRBJ2-3, is ETGVTQSPTHLIKTRGQQVTLRCSSQSGHNTVSWYQQALGQGPQFIFQYYREEENGRGNFPPRFSGLQFPNYSSELNVNALELDDSALYLCASSLGGASTDTQYFGPGTRLTVL.

This clone was counted a few times. Other nucleotide sequences in the sample specify the same CDR3. The V gene is TRBV29-1, the J gene TRBJ1-3; D gene unclear. CDR1 and CDR2 from the germline V gene are SQVTM and ANQGSEA. Trimming removed 7 bases at V and 1 base at J, with 8 bases between. The CDR3 is 12 amino acids. The CDR3 sequence: CSAGTSGNTIYF. CDR3 in DNA: TGCAGCGCAGGCACGTCTGGAAACACCATATATTTT.

This chain links TRBV19 with TRBJ1-2, with TRBD1 as a possible D gene (6 bases). V shed 5 bases and J shed 4 bases, with 11 bases lying between them. CDR3 length: 13 amino acids. The germline CDR1 and CDR2 sequences are LNHDA and SQIVND (reference sequence). CDR3 amino acids: CASSLGHFYGYTF. The CDR3 DNA sequence: TGTGCCAGTAGTTTGGGACATTTCTATGGCTACACCTTC.

This chain uses TRBV6-6 with TRBJ2-4; D is tentatively TRBD1 or TRBD2 (5 bases each). The germline gives CDR1 MNHNY, CDR2 SVGAGI (reference sequence). Trimming removed 6 bases from V and 1 base from J, with 13 bases in between. This CDR3 is 15 amino acids long. CDR3 bases: TGTGCCAGCAGCAAGGGGACGGGGGCCAAAAACATTCAGTACTTC. This encodes CASSKGTGAKNIQYF.

This chain links TRBV7-9 with TRBJ2-1; TRBD2 matches at 10 bases. Germline lookup yields CDR1 SEHNR and CDR2 FQNEAQ (reference sequence). This CDR3 comprises 15 residues. The trim removed 5 bases at V and 8 bases at J, leaving 9 bases unmatched. The CDR3 nucleotides read TGTGCCAGCAGCCAACCCGGGACTAGCGCGGATGAGCAGTTCTTC. Translation gives CASSQPGTSADEQFF.

V and J are TRBV27 and TRBJ2-7; 8 bases map to TRBD1. CDR1 is MNHEY and CDR2 is SMNVEV in the germline V gene (reference sequence). The CDR3 covers 12 residues. After removal of 7 bases from V and 3 bases from J, the junction contained 2 bases not matched to a gene. The CDR3 bases are TGTGCCAGCAAAACAGGGGGCTACGAGCAGTACTTC. Translated: CASKTGGYEQYF.

The chain carries TRBV15 and TRBJ2-7; D is undetermined. Germline CDR1 LNHNV, CDR2 YYDKDF (reference sequence). The CDR3 has 14 amino acids. Between the trimmed V and J ends, which lost 5 bases and 1 base, there was a span of 12 bases. The CDR3 coding sequence is TGTGCCACCAGCCTGGGGTCTTCTTCCTACGAGCAGTACTTC. Translation: CATSLGSSSYEQYF.